The clone carrying this T cell receptor beta chain has just one count. Its matching antigen is unknown. The sample comes from a study of T cells after posttransplantation cyclophosphamide. Findings of the study overall: TRB clonality was highly associated with recipient CMV seropositivity and reactivation. Donor-recipient repertoire similarity was low at 1-2 months, rising over year one. TRB overlap between skin or GI tissue T cells and blood was limited.

A marrow graft followed busulfan-fludarabine conditioning, with cyclophosphamide on days +3 and +4. This CDR3 is 16 amino acids long. The germline V gene encodes CDR1 WSHSY and CDR2 SAAADI. With 8 bases clipped from V and 0 bases from J, the junction kept 8 bases outside the gene matches. The method was immunoSEQ multiplex PCR; TCRdb's version includes in-frame clones alone and lacks a portion of them. The sample yields 10,000 or so clones, around four fifths seen once. The sequencing here drew on PBMCs, taken around 2,000 days after allogeneic stem cell transplant with posttransplant cyclophosphamide. The genes are TRBV10-2 and TRBJ2-4, with 9 bases fitting TRBD2. The TCR was taken from a female patient aged 50 to 65 who received an allogeneic stem cell transplant from a related donor, was CMV-positive, and had no GVHD. Some T cells may have originated in the graft donor. The CDR3 loop is CASQEAGGLAKNIQYF. The CDR3 DNA sequence: TGCGCCAGCCAGGAAGCGGGAGGCTTAGCCAAAAACATTCAGTACTTC.